This passage covers 18 T cell receptor beta chains from one sample sequenced in a study of graft-versus-host responses after intestinal transplantation (dated by TCRdb to 2020 to 2023). The library was prepared using the immunoSEQ multiplex PCR assay. This is the immuneACCESS table as TCRdb keeps it, with only in-frame sequences that have V and J called. A part of the clones is gone; compared with another copy, unresolved V genes explain less than half, and the rest is unexplained. A total of tens of thousands of clones appear in this sample, approximately 94% of them only once. 1.5% to 2% of the sample is taken by the ten largest. No antigen has been assigned to these receptors. Read against the paper, the sample's time point label means: cells obtained before transplantation from donor or recipient. The sequences come from unstimulated CD8+ T cells sorted from spleen or lymph node cells, collected before intestinal transplant. The receptors here all came from a human donor who received an intestinal transplant.

The V call is TRBV30, the J call TRBJ1-2; possible D gene TRBD1, 5 bases. The V and J ends lost 2 bases and 9 bases respectively, with 13 bases between them. The CDR3 extends over 12 amino acids. Germline V CDR1 and CDR2: GTSNPN, SVGIG (reference sequence). CDR3 coding DNA: TGTGCCTGGAGTCCCGGGGGGGGTAGCTACACCTTC. Amino acid sequence: CAWSPGGGSYTF.

The chain is built from TRBV11-2 and TRBJ2-7; 10 nucleotides line up with TRBD2. The junction had 5 bases not matched to a gene; V was cut back by 2 bases and J by 4 bases. This CDR3 has 15 residues. CDR1 SGHAT and CDR2 FQNNGV come from the germline V gene. The CDR3 sequence: CASSLSGGAEYEQYF. The CDR3 coding sequence is TGTGCCAGCAGCTTAAGCGGGGGGGCCGAATACGAGCAGTACTTC.

The V call is TRBV27, the J call TRBJ2-1, with TRBD2 matching 8 bases. The CDR3 spans 16 residues. Trimming took 7 bases from V and 7 from J; bases not matched to a gene: 15. CDR1 is MNHEY, CDR2 SMNVEV, per germline (reference sequence). CDR3 DNA: TGTGCCAGCACCCCCTTTTCGGGGGGGACCCAGAATGAGCAGTTCTTC. The encoded protein is CASTPFSGGTQNEQFF.

V usage is TRBV16 and J usage is TRBJ1-2; 8 nucleotides agree with TRBD1. The CDR3 contains 18 residues. Germline V CDR1 and CDR2: KGHSY, FQNENV. The junction had 14 bases not matched to a gene; V was cut back by 2 bases and J by 3 bases. The CDR3 protein is CASSQTGQGSFIDYGYTF. Written as DNA, the CDR3 is TGTGCCAGCAGCCAAACAGGACAGGGTTCTTTTATTGACTATGGCTACACCTTC.

Here the CDR3 reads CASSYVSLTGTEAFF. CDR3 bases: TGTGCCAGCAGTTACGTTAGCCTTACTGGGACTGAAGCTTTCTTT. The chain carries TRBV6-5 and TRBJ1-1; D gene unclear. V dropped 2 bases and J dropped 5 bases, with 15 bases sitting between them. CDR3 length: 15 residues. Germline CDR1 is MNHEY and CDR2 is SVGAGI.

The chain's CDR3 is CASSSSGGRDASYEQYF. The DNA of the CDR3 is TGTGCCAGCAGCTCTAGTGGCGGGAGAGACGCTTCCTACGAGCAGTACTTC. The chain uses TRBV11-2 and TRBJ2-7; 7 nucleotides line up with TRBD2. The CDR3 spans 17 residues. Germline V gene sequence: CDR1 SGHAT, CDR2 FQNNGV. The junction had 13 bases not matched to a gene; V was cut back by 4 bases and J by 1 base.

The chain employs TRBV7-9 and TRBJ1-4; TRBD1 matches at 9 bases. The CDR3 consists of 13 residues. Germline CDR1 and CDR2: SEHNR and FQNEAQ (reference sequence). Trimming took 5 bases from V and 6 from J; bases not matched to a gene: 1. CDR3 DNA: TGTGCCAGCAGCCGGACAGGGGATGAAAAACTGTTTTTT. Translation gives CASSRTGDEKLFF.

Only one count was recorded for this clone. The chain links TRBV4-3 to TRBJ1-6; 9 nucleotides align to TRBD1. CDR1 and CDR2 from the germline V gene are LGHNA and YSLEER. CDR3 size: 15 residues. Trimming removed 3 bases from V and 8 bases from J; junction bases left unmatched: 5. CDR3 sequence (DNA): TGCGCCAGCAGCCAGGACAGGGGATTGGATTCACCCCTCCACTTT. It is translated as CASSQDRGLDSPLHF.

This clone was recorded only once. V and J are TRBV11-2 and TRBJ1-1; 7 bases line up with TRBD1. The CDR3 runs to 15 residues. The V gene's germline CDR1 is SGHAT and CDR2 FQNNGV. The ends lost 0 bases at V and 5 bases at J; junction bases unmatched: 6. CDR3 nucleotides: TGTGCCAGCAGCTTAGATCCTCTGACAGGGACTGAAGCTTTCTTT. It specifies CASSLDPLTGTEAFF.

The V gene is TRBV19, the J gene TRBJ1-1; 8 bases match TRBD1. The CDR3 sequence is 15 residues long. Germline loops: CDR1 LNHDA, CDR2 SQIVND (reference sequence). Trimming at V came to 0 bases and at J to 6 bases, leaving 6 bases not matched to a gene. DNA of the CDR3: TGTGCCAGTAGTATAGAGCCAGGGGGCCTGGCTGAAGCTTTCTTT. It is translated as CASSIEPGGLAEAFF.

The rearrangement uses TRBV4-1 and TRBJ1-2, with unresolved D. The CDR3 spans 16 residues. Germline V gene lookup returns CDR1 MGHRA and CDR2 YSYEKL. The V and J ends lost 4 bases and 6 bases respectively, with 21 bases between them. This chain's CDR3 is CASSLKGGQLHDGYTF. CDR3 sequence (DNA): TGCGCCAGCAGCCTCAAGGGAGGGCAATTACACGATGGCTACACCTTC.

This rearrangement joins TRBV19 to TRBJ1-2; 8 nucleotides match TRBD1. The CDR3 is 15 amino acids. V lost 4 bases, J lost 6 bases, and 10 bases stayed unmatched. Germline CDR1 is LNHDA and CDR2 is SQIVND (reference sequence). CDR3 region: CASSTFRGRRDGYTF. Here the CDR3 DNA reads TGTGCCAGTAGTACTTTCAGGGGGCGGAGGGATGGCTACACCTTC.

V gene TRBV27 combines with J gene TRBJ1-2; no firm D call. The germline gives CDR1 MNHEY, CDR2 SMNVEV (reference sequence). CDR3 length: 14 amino acids. Trimming took off 6 bases at V and 5 bases at J, with 16 bases between the two ends. The CDR3 sequence: CASSSVSGFYGYTF. The CDR3 nucleotides read TGTGCCAGCAGCTCCGTATCGGGTTTTTATGGCTACACCTTC.

Worth noting for this clone: Other DNA sequences in the sample encode the same CDR3. The rearrangement links TRBV11-3 to TRBJ1-1; 7 bases align to TRBD1. The CDR3 consists of 12 residues. CDR1 and CDR2 (germline): SGHNT, YENEEA. V was clipped by 5 bases and J by 4 bases; unmatched bases: 1. CDR3 in amino acids: CASSPGGTEAFF. The CDR3 DNA is TGTGCCAGCAGCCCAGGGGGCACTGAAGCTTTCTTT.

This rearrangement joins TRBV19 to TRBJ2-4, with TRBD2 matching 9 bases. The J segment lost 2 bases and the V segment lost 3 bases, leaving 5 bases of the junction unmatched. The CDR3 covers 16 residues. The germline V gene encodes CDR1 LNHDA and CDR2 SQIVND (reference sequence). The CDR3 protein is CASSIGGGASKNIQYF. CDR3 nucleotide sequence: TGTGCCAGTAGTATCGGCGGGGGGGCTTCCAAAAACATTCAGTACTTC.

The genes are TRBV7-6 and TRBJ2-2; 10 nucleotides align to TRBD2. This CDR3 contains 17 residues. V dropped 5 bases and J dropped 0; count of bases not matched to a gene: 6. Germline CDR1 is SGHVS and CDR2 is FNYEAQ. CDR3 in DNA: TGTGCCAGCAGCCCTCAAGGACTAGCGGCGAACACCGGGGAGCTGTTTTTT. Its translation: CASSPQGLAANTGELFF.

With respect to this clone: Compared with germline, one end of the junction differs, possibly owing to a read error. Distinct nucleotide sequences in the sample also encode this CDR3. The gene calls are TRBV7-2 and TRBJ2-2; maybe TRBD1 (6 bases). CDR1 and CDR2 from the germline V gene are SGHTA and FQGNSA. This CDR3 is 16 amino acids long. CDR3 loop: CASSSTGNAPTGELFF. CDR3 nucleotide sequence: TGTGCCAGCAGCTCGACAGGAAATGCACCCACCGGAGAGCTGTTTTTT.

The chain recombines TRBV10-2 with TRBJ2-7, with a tentative D call TRBD1 (7 bases). Germline CDR1 is WSHSY and CDR2 is SAAADI. This CDR3 contains 13 residues. CDR3 in DNA: TGCGCGACGCAGGGGGGAACCCCCTACGAGCAGTACTTC. Translating it yields CATQGGTPYEQYF.